Listed below are T cell receptor beta chains from one sample, sequenced in a study of T-cell reconstitution after alpha-beta-depleted transplantation in children. One entry per CDR3 protein, called by TCRdb with MiXCR from the PCR reads. The repertoire holds 500,000 or so distinct CDR3 sequences, with approximately 32% as singletons. The source material was PBMCs from the stem cell graft donor, sampled from the stem cell graft. The origin of the receptors is a human donor who donated a stem cell graft to a child with aplastic anemia. Each CDR3 is given with its conserved first and last residue. D genes are given only for firm matches. Rows give clone size only sometimes, using once, few, many, or a class for an expanded clone.

D gene	CDR3 length	clone size	J gene	V gene	CDR3 DNA	CDR3 protein
.	15	few	TRBJ2-1	TRBV6-2/TRBV6-3	TGTGCCAGCACCTCCCTAGCCCAGGGGCAATGGGAGCAGTTCTTC	CASTSLAQGQWEQFF
.	14	few	TRBJ1-6	TRBV12-3/TRBV12-4	TGTGCCAGCAGTTTGCAGGGGAGTAATTCACCCCTCCACTTT	CASSLQGSNSPLHF
.	15	few	TRBJ2-7	TRBV7-2	TGTGCCAGCAGCTTAGGAGGCCAGCCCTCCTACGAGCAGTACTTC	CASSLGGQPSYEQYF
.	15	.	TRBJ1-3	TRBV4-3	TGCGCCAGCAGCCAAGATAGTGGGTCTGGAAACACCATATATTTT	CASSQDSGSGNTIYF
.	11	.	TRBJ2-5	TRBV24-1	TGTGCCACCAGCGCCGGAGAGACCCAGTACTTC	CATSAGETQYF
.	15	few	TRBJ1-1	TRBV27	TGTGCCAGCAGTCCACCGACAGGCCGAAGCACTGAAGCTTTCTTT	CASSPPTGRSTEAFF
.	16	.	TRBJ1-4	TRBV19	TGTGCCAGTAGTATCGAATTTGGGCAGCGTAATGAAAAACTGTTTTTT	CASSIEFGQRNEKLFF
.	14	few	TRBJ1-3	TRBV20-1	TGCAGTGCTGATACAGGGAGCTCTGGAAACACCATATATTTT	CSADTGSSGNTIYF
.	14	many	TRBJ2-3	TRBV6-5	TGTGCCAGCAGTTCCGTCCGGGGGCCAGATACGCAGTATTTT	CASSSVRGPDTQYF
TRBD2	13	.	TRBJ2-5	TRBV12-3/TRBV12-4	TGTGCCAGCAGTGGGGGGGGGGAAGAGACCCAGTACTTC	CASSGGGEETQYF
.	14	few	TRBJ2-1	TRBV11-2	TGTGCCAGCAGCTTAGATTGGCTAGGCAATGAGCAGTTCTTC	CASSLDWLGNEQFF
.	16	few	TRBJ2-3	TRBV7-2	TGTGCCAGCAGCTTATCCCCACTAGCAAGAGCAGATACGCAGTATTTT	CASSLSPLARADTQYF
TRBD2	19	few	TRBJ2-3	TRBV18	TGTGCCAGCTCACCAGTAGAGACTAGCGGGAGATTCAGCACAGATACGCAGTATTTT	CASSPVETSGRFSTDTQYF
.	15	.	TRBJ2-1	TRBV20-1	TGCAGTGCTGTCAAGGCCGCGAGCTCCTACAATGAGCAGTTCTTC	CSAVKAASSYNEQFF
TRBD1	15	few	TRBJ2-7	TRBV7-2	TGTGCCAGCAGCTTAAAGCCCAGGGGGCACGGCGAGCAGTACTTC	CASSLKPRGHGEQYF
.	14	.	TRBJ1-2	TRBV29-1	TGCAGCGTTGAAGATCCACAGGGTTCCTATGGCTACACCTTC	CSVEDPQGSYGYTF
.	16	.	TRBJ1-3	TRBV12-5	TGTGCTAGTGGTTTGGGCCCACCCCTCTCTGGAAACACCATATATTTT	CASGLGPPLSGNTIYF
TRBD2	16	.	TRBJ2-1	TRBV7-2	TGTGCCAGCAGCTTAGCAGCTGCGGGAGGTGGGAATGAGCAGTTCTTC	CASSLAAAGGGNEQFF
.	15	few	TRBJ1-5	TRBV5-1	TGCGCCAGCCGTCCCACGGGGGGTAGCAATCAGCCCCAGCATTTT	CASRPTGGSNQPQHF
TRBD1	16	few	TRBJ2-2	TRBV9	TGTGCCAGCAGCGTACCGGGACAGTCTAACACCGGGGAGCTGTTTTTT	CASSVPGQSNTGELFF
.	18	few	TRBJ2-3	TRBV11-2	TGTGCCAGCAGCCTACCCCTGGGGACTCCAACTCGCACAGATACGCAGTATTTT	CASSLPLGTPTRTDTQYF
.	16	few	TRBJ2-1	TRBV24-1	TGTGCCACCAGTGATTTGCGGTCCCACACCTACAATGAGCAGTTCTTC	CATSDLRSHTYNEQFF
TRBD2	13	.	TRBJ2-7	TRBV27	TGTGCCAGCAGACTAGCGGGAGCGAACGAGCAGTACTTC	CASRLAGANEQYF
TRBD1	15	few	TRBJ2-1	TRBV7-9	TGTGCCAGCAGCCGCGTAGGGACAGGGGACAATGAGCAGTTCTTC	CASSRVGTGDNEQFF
.	16	.	TRBJ2-1	TRBV29-1	TGCAGCGTTGACGAAAGGGCCGGGAGCTCCTACAATGAGCAGTTCTTC	CSVDERAGSSYNEQFF
TRBD2	14	few	TRBJ2-7	TRBV5-1	TGCGCCAGCAGCTTGGAACTAGCGGGGGGCGAGCAGTACTTC	CASSLELAGGEQYF
.	14	.	TRBJ1-2	TRBV18	TGTGCCAGCTCAGCGACAGGATCTAGCTATGGCTACACCTTC	CASSATGSSYGYTF
TRBD2	15	.	TRBJ2-1	TRBV5-6	TGTGCCAGCAGCACACTAGCGGGAGGCTACAATGAGCAGTTCTTC	CASSTLAGGYNEQFF
TRBD1	14	many	TRBJ1-2	TRBV5-6	TGTGCCAGCAGCCCCGGGACAGGGGGCTATGGCTACACCTTC	CASSPGTGGYGYTF
TRBD1	13	.	TRBJ2-4	TRBV27	TGTGCCAGCAGTCCGTCGACAGGGATCATTCAGTACTTC	CASSPSTGIIQYF
TRBD1	16	.	TRBJ2-4	TRBV12-3/TRBV12-4	TGTGCCAGCAGTGAGCCGGGACAGCCGGGAAAAAACATTCAGTACTTC	CASSEPGQPGKNIQYF
.	16	few	TRBJ2-3	TRBV4-3	TGCGCCAGCAGCCAAGATCTAGGAACAGCTGCCGATACGCAGTATTTT	CASSQDLGTAADTQYF
.	16	.	TRBJ1-6	TRBV7-9	TGTGCCAGCAGCTTAGGGGTTGGGGGCCGGCCTTCACCCCTCCACTTT	CASSLGVGGRPSPLHF
TRBD2	19	.	TRBJ2-1	TRBV4-3	TGCGCCAGCAGCCAAGATCAGTTCGGGGCGGGAGTGGTTAGGAATGAGCAGTTCTTC	CASSQDQFGAGVVRNEQFF
.	13	.	TRBJ1-1	TRBV12-3/TRBV12-4	TGTGCCAGCACCTTGAGAGAAATGGGTGAAGCTTTCTTT	CASTLREMGEAFF
TRBD1	14	few	TRBJ2-1	TRBV20-1	TGCAGTGCTAGCCGGGGACAGGGGTACAATGAGCAGTTCTTC	CSASRGQGYNEQFF
.	15	few	TRBJ2-1	TRBV12-3/TRBV12-4	TGTGCCAGCAGTCCTCACGGGACGTTCGACAATGAGCAGTTCTTC	CASSPHGTFDNEQFF
.	16	few	TRBJ1-2	TRBV21-1	TGTGCCAGCAGCACCTCCGGGACAGGGGTGGCCTATGGCTACACCTTC	CASSTSGTGVAYGYTF
.	16	few	TRBJ1-5	TRBV7-9	TGTGCCAGCAGCAAAGGGGTCATTCTTAGCAATCAGCCCCAGCATTTT	CASSKGVILSNQPQHF
.	19	.	TRBJ2-1	TRBV7-8	TGTGCCAGCAGCTTAATGTATAGGAGGCGGGAAAAGTTAAGCAATGAGCAGTTCTTC	CASSLMYRRREKLSNEQFF
TRBD1	14	.	TRBJ2-5	TRBV28	TGTGCCAGCAGTTTATTGGTGGGACAGGAGACCCAGTACTTC	CASSLLVGQETQYF
.	18	few	TRBJ1-3	TRBV11-1	TGTGCCAGCAGCTCCACCTCAAGGGGGTTCGTAATTGGAAACACCATATATTTT	CASSSTSRGFVIGNTIYF
.	15	once	TRBJ1-3	TRBV4-1	TGCGCCAGCAGCCAAGATAGAACGGTAGGAAACACCATATATTTT	CASSQDRTVGNTIYF
.	16	.	TRBJ1-5	TRBV12-3/TRBV12-4	TGTGCCAGCAGTTTAGGGGGGCCCCCCACCAATCAGCCCCAGCATTTT	CASSLGGPPTNQPQHF
.	15	few	TRBJ2-2	TRBV10-3	TGTGCCATCAGTGAGTCGAGTGGGGACACCGGGGAGCTGTTTTTT	CAISESSGDTGELFF
.	14	few	TRBJ1-5	TRBV6-5	TGTGCCAGCAGTTACGGGAATAGCGGTCAGCCCCAGCATTTT	CASSYGNSGQPQHF
TRBD1	13	few	TRBJ1-5	TRBV20-1	TGCAGTGCTTGGACAGGGGGCGATCAGCCCCAGCATTTT	CSAWTGGDQPQHF
.	15	.	TRBJ1-1	TRBV18	TGTGCCAGCTCACCACCCAACGGGGGTAACACTGAAGCTTTCTTT	CASSPPNGGNTEAFF
.	11	.	TRBJ2-1	TRBV7-2	TGTGCCAGCACCTTGGAGACGGAGCAGTTCTTC	CASTLETEQFF
.	13	few	TRBJ1-3	TRBV20-1	TGCAGTGCTCTCAGCGGAGTCGAAAACACCATATATTTT	CSALSGVENTIYF
.	14	few	TRBJ1-1	TRBV28	TGTGCCAGCCGCACTGCTACAGGGAACACTGAAGCTTTCTTT	CASRTATGNTEAFF
TRBD1	16	.	TRBJ2-1	TRBV6-5	TGTGCCAGCAGTTACTCCGGGACAGGGAGTTGGAATGAGCAGTTCTTC	CASSYSGTGSWNEQFF
TRBD2	14	.	TRBJ2-7	TRBV15	TGTGCCACGTCCCTAGCGGGAGCGTGGGGCGAGCAGTACTTC	CATSLAGAWGEQYF
.	15	.	TRBJ2-2	TRBV5-1	TGCGCCAGCAGCACGGCGGTGGCGAACACCGGGGAGCTGTTTTTT	CASSTAVANTGELFF